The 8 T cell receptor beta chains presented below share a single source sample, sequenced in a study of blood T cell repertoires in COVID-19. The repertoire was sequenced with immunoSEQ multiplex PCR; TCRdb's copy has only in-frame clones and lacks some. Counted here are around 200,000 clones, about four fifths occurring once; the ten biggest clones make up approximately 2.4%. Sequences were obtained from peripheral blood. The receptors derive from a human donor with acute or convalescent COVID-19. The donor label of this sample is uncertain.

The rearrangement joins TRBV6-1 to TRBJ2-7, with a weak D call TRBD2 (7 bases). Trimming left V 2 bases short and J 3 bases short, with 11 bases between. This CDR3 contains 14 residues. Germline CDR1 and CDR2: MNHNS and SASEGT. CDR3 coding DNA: TGTGCCAGCAGTGAAAGGGGGGGAAACTACGAGCAGTACTTC. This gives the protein CASSERGGNYEQYF.

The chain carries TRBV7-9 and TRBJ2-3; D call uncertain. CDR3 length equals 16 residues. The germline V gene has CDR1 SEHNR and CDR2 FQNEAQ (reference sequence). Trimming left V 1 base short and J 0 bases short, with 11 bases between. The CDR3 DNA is TGTGCCAGCAGCTTAGGCCAGGTTGTGAGCACAGATACGCAGTATTTT. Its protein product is CASSLGQVVSTDTQYF.

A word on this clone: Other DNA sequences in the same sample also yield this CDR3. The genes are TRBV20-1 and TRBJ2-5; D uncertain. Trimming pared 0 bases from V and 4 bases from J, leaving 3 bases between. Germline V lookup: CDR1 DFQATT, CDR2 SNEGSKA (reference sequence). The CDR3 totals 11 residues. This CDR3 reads CSARDLETQYF. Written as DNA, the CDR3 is TGCAGTGCTAGAGACTTAGAGACCCAGTACTTC.

CDR3 loop: CASSPSGTDNEQFF. DNA for the CDR3: TGCGCCAGCAGCCCGTCCGGGACAGACAATGAGCAGTTCTTC. V is TRBV5-1 and J is TRBJ2-1; TRBD1 agrees at 7 bases. Germline lookup yields CDR1 SGHRS and CDR2 YFSETQ. The CDR3 is 14 residues long. V shed 4 bases and J 5 bases; nucleotides not matched to a gene: 6.

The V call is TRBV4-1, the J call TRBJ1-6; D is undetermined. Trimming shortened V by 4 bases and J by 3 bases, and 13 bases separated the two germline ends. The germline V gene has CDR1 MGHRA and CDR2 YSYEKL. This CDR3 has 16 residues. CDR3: CASSRGGTDYNSPLHF. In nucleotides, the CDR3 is TGCGCCAGCAGCCGGGGAGGTACAGACTATAATTCACCCCTCCACTTT.

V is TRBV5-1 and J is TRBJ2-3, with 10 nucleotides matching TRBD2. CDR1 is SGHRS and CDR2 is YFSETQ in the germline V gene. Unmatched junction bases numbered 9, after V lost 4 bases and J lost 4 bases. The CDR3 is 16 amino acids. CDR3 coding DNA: TGCGCCAGCAGCCTCAGCGGGGGGGCCGGCGCAGATACGCAGTATTTT. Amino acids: CASSLSGGAGADTQYF.

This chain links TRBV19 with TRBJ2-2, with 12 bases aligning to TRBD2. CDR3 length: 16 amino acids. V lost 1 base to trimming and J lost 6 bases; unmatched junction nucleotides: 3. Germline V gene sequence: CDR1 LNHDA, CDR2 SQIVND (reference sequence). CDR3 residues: CASSIVASGGAGELFF. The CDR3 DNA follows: TGTGCCAGTAGTATAGTGGCTAGCGGGGGGGCCGGGGAGCTGTTTTTT.

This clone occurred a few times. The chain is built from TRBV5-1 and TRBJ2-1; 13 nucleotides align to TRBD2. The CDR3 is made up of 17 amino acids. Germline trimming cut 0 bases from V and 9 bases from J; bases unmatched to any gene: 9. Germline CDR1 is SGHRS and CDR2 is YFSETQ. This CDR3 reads CASSLGYGTSGILEQFF. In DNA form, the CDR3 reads TGCGCCAGCAGCTTGGGGTATGGGACTAGCGGGATTCTTGAGCAGTTCTTC.